This TCR beta chain appears in the sequencing data of a study of tumor and adjacent non-tumor tissue in lung cancer. Across the whole study: Each sample yielded 4 million to 5 million productive TCRbeta reads on average.

Points from the study as a whole: Top 100 clones took a larger repertoire share in normal lung. Significantly higher TCR diversity was found in tumor than normal lung.

The library came from three nested PCR rounds adapted from ARM-PCR protocols. MiXCR, run by TCRdb on the multiplex PCR reads, gives a single entry per CDR3 protein. The data hold tens of thousands of distinct CDR3 sequences, with 70% to 80% observed a single time. No cell sorting was done before RNA was extracted from the tissue. More than 3 cm separated this lung sample from the edge of the tumor. Chemotherapy-naive patients with new lung cancer underwent thoracic surgery in China, August–late 2014. This CDR3 is 14 amino acids long. Germline CDR1 MNHEY, CDR2 SVGAGI. Comment on this clonotype: Its antigen is as yet unknown. At one end the junction does not follow the germline gene, possibly because of a read error.

The sequenced sample was distant non-tumor lung tissue. V and J are TRBV6-5 and TRBJ2-5; 9 bases map to TRBD1. The TCR originated in a woman in her sixties or seventies with non-small cell lung cancer. CDR3 amino acids: CASSQTGGRKTQYF. CDR3 nucleotide sequence: TGTGCCAGCAGTCAGACAGGGGGTCGAAAGACCCAGTACTTT.